This is a list of T cell receptor beta chains from one sample in a study of shared clonotypes between healthy human individuals. The assay was immunoSEQ multiplex PCR, and TCRdb's table has in-frame clones only and misses some. The sample carries some 500,000 clones, approximately 94% recorded once. The specimen sequenced was naive CD4+ T cells sorted from blood. These receptors all stem from a woman in her 30s in good health. Each CDR3 is given with its conserved first and last residue. Size tells how often a clone was seen (once, few, many) or the class of an expanded clone, and some rows leave it out.

abundance: NA; v_gene: TRBV18; CDR3aa: CASSPLGLAGGQPQHF
abundance: NA; v_gene: TRBV6-1; CDR3aa: CASSERQGDGYTF
abundance: NA; v_gene: TRBV6-5; CDR3aa: CASSYYPGDTGELFF
abundance: NA; v_gene: TRBV5-1; CDR3aa: CASSPRANLVHEQYF
abundance: NA; v_gene: TRBV7-9; CDR3aa: CASSLEGTDQGLYEQYF
abundance: NA; v_gene: TRBV5-1; CDR3aa: CASSLESGSTDTQYF
abundance: few; v_gene: TRBV7-8; CDR3aa: CASSLSRDTQYF
abundance: NA; v_gene: TRBV5-1; CDR3aa: CASSLVSGGTEAFF
abundance: NA; v_gene: TRBV10-3; CDR3aa: CAINPDSYNEQFF
abundance: few; v_gene: TRBV28; CDR3aa: CASRRTGDDGYTF
abundance: once; v_gene: TRBV6-4; CDR3aa: CASSEELGDNYEQYF
abundance: NA; v_gene: TRBV21-1; CDR3aa: CASSELAGETYEQYF
abundance: NA; v_gene: TRBV6-5; CDR3aa: CASSYSWDGRNEKLFF
abundance: NA; v_gene: TRBV5-4; CDR3aa: CASSSEAPGYEQYF
abundance: NA; v_gene: TRBV4-1; CDR3aa: CASSQVGTSDYEQYF
abundance: once; v_gene: TRBV16; CDR3aa: CASSQRDRRGTDTQYF
abundance: NA; v_gene: TRBV6-5; CDR3aa: CASSDRADNQPQHF
abundance: NA; v_gene: TRBV11-3; CDR3aa: CASSLGGSDREQYF
abundance: NA; v_gene: TRBV18; CDR3aa: CASSPDSDQPQHF
abundance: NA; v_gene: TRBV4-1; CDR3aa: CASSQGLAGRGDTQYF
abundance: NA; v_gene: TRBV6-1; CDR3aa: CASSEASLIGNEQFF
abundance: NA; v_gene: TRBV18; CDR3aa: CASSPQKGPYEQYF
abundance: NA; v_gene: TRBV9; CDR3aa: CASSVGGTKNIQYF
abundance: NA; v_gene: TRBV10-2; CDR3aa: CASTIAGANNEQFF
abundance: few; v_gene: TRBV29-1; CDR3aa: CSVLGAGAYEQYF
abundance: NA; v_gene: TRBV4-1; CDR3aa: CASSQERVGEQYF
abundance: NA; v_gene: TRBV28; CDR3aa: CASSFLGTGVLPMNTEAFF
abundance: NA; v_gene: TRBV5-8; CDR3aa: CASSLYRGSGNTEAFF
abundance: NA; v_gene: TRBV12-5; CDR3aa: CASGLGRDEKLFF
abundance: NA; v_gene: TRBV5-4; CDR3aa: CASSLPGRGADTQYF
abundance: NA; v_gene: TRBV2; CDR3aa: CAIGDRDNQPQHF
abundance: NA; v_gene: TRBV7-9; CDR3aa: CASSLLIDTEAFF
abundance: NA; v_gene: TRBV2; CDR3aa: CASSETGRNQPQHF
abundance: NA; v_gene: TRBV2; CDR3aa: CASIWGNEQFF
abundance: NA; v_gene: TRBV27; CDR3aa: CASSSTGYYEQYF
abundance: NA; v_gene: TRBV5-4; CDR3aa: CASSQGLAGENEQFF
abundance: NA; v_gene: TRBV2; CDR3aa: CASGVGTGYSNQPQHF
abundance: NA; v_gene: TRBV6-1; CDR3aa: CASSEEKLFF
abundance: NA; v_gene: TRBV19; CDR3aa: CASSGGAYGETQYF
abundance: NA; v_gene: TRBV6-1; CDR3aa: CASSGQANYGYTF